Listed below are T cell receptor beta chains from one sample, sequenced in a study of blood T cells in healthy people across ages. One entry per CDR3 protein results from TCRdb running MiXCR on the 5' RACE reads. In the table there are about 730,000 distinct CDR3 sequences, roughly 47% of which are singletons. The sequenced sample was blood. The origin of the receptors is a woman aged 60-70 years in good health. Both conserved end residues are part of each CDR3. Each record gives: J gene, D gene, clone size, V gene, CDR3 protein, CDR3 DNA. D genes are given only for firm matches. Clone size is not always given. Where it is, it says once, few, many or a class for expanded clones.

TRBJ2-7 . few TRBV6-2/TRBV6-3 CASSPGQTDVGEQYF TGTGCCAGCAGCCCGGGTCAAACCGACGTTGGCGAGCAGTACTTC
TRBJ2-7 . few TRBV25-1 CASSEYGKSHEQYF TGTGCCAGCAGTGAATACGGGAAGAGCCACGAGCAGTACTTC
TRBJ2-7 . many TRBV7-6 CASSLESAYYEQYF TGTGCCAGCAGCTTAGAATCGGCTTACTACGAGCAGTACTTC
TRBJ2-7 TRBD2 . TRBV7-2 CASSSWTSGDEQYF TGTGCCAGCAGCTCCTGGACTAGCGGGGACGAGCAGTACTTC
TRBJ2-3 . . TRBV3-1 CASSPTRYLTDTQYF TGTGCCAGCAGCCCGACTCGCTACTTAACAGATACGCAGTATTTT
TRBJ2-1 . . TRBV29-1 CSVGIGTWQFF TGCAGCGTTGGGATTGGGACTTGGCAGTTCTTC
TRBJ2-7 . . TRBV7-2 CASSHSQDGWMVQYF TGTGCCAGCAGCCATAGCCAGGACGGGTGGATGGTGCAGTACTTC
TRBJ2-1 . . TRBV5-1 CASSSDWQGGWDEQFF TGCGCCAGCAGCTCAGATTGGCAGGGTGGTTGGGATGAGCAGTTCTTC
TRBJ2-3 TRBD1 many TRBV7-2 CASSSRDRRNTDTQYF TGTGCCAGCAGCTCCCGGGACAGGAGAAACACAGATACGCAGTATTTT
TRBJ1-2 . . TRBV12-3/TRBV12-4 CASSLSRLSGYTF TGTGCCAGCAGTTTATCGCGATTATCTGGCTACACCTTC
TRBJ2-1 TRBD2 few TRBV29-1 CSVRPGGNEQFF TGCAGTGTGCGTCCGGGGGGCAATGAGCAGTTCTTC
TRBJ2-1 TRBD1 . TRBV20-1 CSGDRGRDEQFF TGCAGTGGGGACAGGGGGCGCGATGAGCAGTTCTTC
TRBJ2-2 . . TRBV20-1 CSARSPPGELFF TGCAGTGCTAGATCCCCCCCCGGGGAGCTGTTTTTT
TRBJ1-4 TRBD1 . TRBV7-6 CASSRTGELTNEKLFF TGTGCCAGCAGCCGCACAGGGGAGCTTACCAATGAAAAACTGTTTTTT
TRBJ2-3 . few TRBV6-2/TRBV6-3 CASSYSRRFTDTQYF TGTGCCAGCAGTTACTCGAGGCGGTTCACAGATACGCAGTATTTT
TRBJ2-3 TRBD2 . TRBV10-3 CAISESAGASPTQYF TGTGCCATCAGTGAGTCGGCGGGAGCGTCACCTACGCAGTATTTT
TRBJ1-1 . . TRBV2 CASTPGRGLNTEAFF TGTGCCAGCACCCCAGGGAGGGGTTTGAACACTGAAGCTTTCTTT
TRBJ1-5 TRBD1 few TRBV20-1 CSATPGGRQPQHF TGCAGTGCTACTCCAGGGGGCAGGCAGCCCCAGCATTTT
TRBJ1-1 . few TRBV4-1 CASSQDSPRGRPNTEAFF TGCGCCAGCAGCCAAGATTCCCCCCGGGGACGGCCGAACACTGAAGCTTTCTTT
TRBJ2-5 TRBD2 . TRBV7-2 CASSASGSRETQYF TGTGCCAGCAGCGCTAGCGGGAGCAGAGAGACCCAGTACTTC
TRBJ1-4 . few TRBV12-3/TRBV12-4 CASSFSEEKLFF TGTGCCAGCAGTTTCTCGGAGGAAAAACTGTTTTTT
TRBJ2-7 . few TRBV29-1 CSASQRGEQYF TGCAGCGCATCTCAGCGTGGCGAGCAGTACTTC
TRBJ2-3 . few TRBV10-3 CAIKDPDRSTDTQYF TGTGCCATCAAAGACCCGGACAGATCCACAGATACGCAGTATTTT
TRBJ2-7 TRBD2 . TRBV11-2 CASSKLAGGYDEQYF TGTGCCAGCAGCAAACTAGCGGGAGGATACGATGAGCAGTACTTC
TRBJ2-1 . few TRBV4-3 CASSQFVGRWGVNEQFF TGCGCCAGCAGCCAATTCGTTGGACGCTGGGGGGTCAATGAGCAGTTCTTC